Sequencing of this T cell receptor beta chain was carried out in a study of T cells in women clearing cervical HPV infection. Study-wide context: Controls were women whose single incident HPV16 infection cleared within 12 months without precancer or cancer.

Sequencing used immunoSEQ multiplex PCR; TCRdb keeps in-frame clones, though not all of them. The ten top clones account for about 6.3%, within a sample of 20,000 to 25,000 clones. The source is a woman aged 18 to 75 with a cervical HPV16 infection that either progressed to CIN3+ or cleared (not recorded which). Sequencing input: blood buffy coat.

CDR3 DNA (partial): TGCGCCAGCAGACTAGCGTCTCAAGAGACC. Amino acids: CASRLASQET. The CDR3 reads in full as CASRLASQETQYF. The V gene is TRBV10-2, the J gene TRBJ2-5, with 7 bases that match TRBD2. The read finishes 3 residues shy of the CDR3 end, and the germline J gene is used to complete it. Germline V CDR1 and CDR2: WSHSY, SAAADI. The V gene end was trimmed by 6 bases and the J gene end by 2 bases; junction bases not matched to a gene: 3. The CDR3 has 13 residues.